The entry below gives a single TCR beta chain sequence along with its context. The target of this receptor is not known. No much larger clone is present one base from it, and per-base qualities are unavailable. The CDR3 numbers 11 residues from cysteine through phenylalanine. CDR3 DNA is the only sequence kept; it has 33 bases, read in frame from the first base. V loses 5 bases of germline sequence and J loses 5 bases, and the interval between the two ends is 9 bases. CDR1 and CDR2 are drawn from the germline V gene: SQVTM, ANQGSEA. This sample stems from a study of vaccination effects on CD4 cells after COVID-19 (dated by TCRdb to about 2022). For context, the study as a whole: Post-vaccine samples across the study were collected a median of 72 days after the second dose, with a range of 14 to 241. SARS-CoV-2 spike-specific CD4+ TCR repertoires were compared before and after mRNA vaccination in COVID-19 convalescent patients and in infection-naive vaccine recipients. A total of 10 COVID-19 convalescent patients and several SARS-CoV-2-naive healthy vaccine recipients were included in the full study. Cultures from other donors in the study were sequenced using the Oncomine TCR Beta short-read assay on an Illumina iSeq 100.

To identify antigen-specific CD4+ T cell clonotypes by their expansion, the ViraFEST assay first stimulated PBMC with viral peptide pools and then applied TCR sequencing. After less than eleven days of culture, CD4+ T cells were isolated with the EasySep CD4+ T cell isolation kit. Each participant received two doses of an mRNA SARS-CoV-2 vaccine, either BNT162b2 or mRNA-1273. Negative nucleocapsid antibody results before and after vaccination confirmed that the healthy vaccine recipients had no prior SARS-CoV-2 infection. Some 2 million PBMC per well were cultured with 9 to 10 ug/ml peptides in IMDM containing approximately 4.7% human AB serum, approximately 9.9 IU/ml IL-2 and gentamicin. On days 3 and 7, half of the culture medium was replaced with fresh IL-2-containing medium. Unless noted otherwise, every peptide stimulation condition was cultured in triplicate wells. Using Ficoll-Paque Plus gradient centrifugation, PBMC were separated from whole blood and then either used fresh or cryopreserved at -140C. The overlapping peptide pools covered the spike proteins of SARS-CoV-2 as well as those of the common cold coronaviruses HCoV-NL63, HCoV-OC43 and HCoV-229E. The QIAamp micro DNA kit was used to extract genomic DNA from the cultured CD4+ T cells.

Here is what the overall study found, with its caveats: Only a small number of convalescent patients were included, and no early post-infection timepoints were available, which limited the study. Both infection-induced and vaccine-induced clones contracted markedly at late post-vaccination timepoints, which is consistent with waning T cell responses. In healthy vaccine recipients, vaccine-induced clones were almost all SARS-CoV-2 mono-reactive, with only 1 of 255 cross-reactive with common cold coronaviruses.

The library was generated by the immunoSEQ multiplex PCR assay. DNA from the cultured, isolated CD4+ T cells was subjected to TCR beta CDR3 sequencing. As for the authors' bioinformatics: The analysis removed non-productive TCR sequences, trimmed reads to the CDR3 region, and retained only CDR3s that were 7 or more amino acids long. The MANAFEST web app was used to identify antigen-specific clonotypes by comparing expansion in peptide wells with expansion in reference cultures. Positive clones required FDR<0.05 expansion versus reference and all other wells, odds ratio above 5, and frequency above 0.1% in two replicate wells. A clonotype was defined as cross-reactive if the clonotype was significantly expanded both in SARS-CoV-2 spike wells and in at least one common cold coronavirus spike condition. CDR3 similarity was assessed by Levenshtein distance with the stringdist R package, and unrooted trees were built with ape in R 3.6.1. This immuneACCESS table, as held by TCRdb, lists in-frame sequences with V and J called but not all clones. Of the missing ones, under half trace to an unresolved V gene in checked studies; the others have no known cause. V, J and clone size were drawn from that table, and D and trimming were deduced from the DNA. Present in this sample are over 60,000 clones, about 67% of which were seen just once. The ten largest clones represent around 1.5% of the sample.

Sequenced material: CD4+ T cells from PBMCs cultured with HCoV-229E spike peptides, taken after COVID-19 vaccination. The cell subset or site label on this specimen signifies: HCoV-229E spike overlapping peptide pool stimulation. This receptor was obtained from a human donor who received a COVID-19 vaccine. Here the chain combines TRBV29-1 and TRBJ1-1, with no D gene named confidently. The nucleotide sequence reads as follows: TGCAGCGTTTCGGGGAGGACTGAAGCTTTCTTT. This sequence encodes CSVSGRTEAFF.